The 6 T cell receptor beta chains below all came from one sample that was sequenced in a study of PD-L1 blockade in urothelial cancer (dated by TCRdb to 2015 to 2018). Libraries were made using the immunoSEQ multiplex PCR assay. The immuneACCESS repertoire file appears here via TCRdb, limited to in-frame rearrangements. These files lack a portion of the clones; in checked studies, under half of the deficit traces to unresolved V genes, and the cause of the others is not known. A total of about 30,000 clones appear in this sample, 65% to 90% of them only once. The ten most abundant clones make up approximately 2% of the sample. Sequencing used PBMCs, obtained around atezolizumab (anti-PD-L1) treatment. The origin of the receptors is a man between 50 and 59 years old with urothelial cancer.

This sequence joins TRBV6-6 and TRBJ2-1; possibly TRBD1 for D (5 bases). The germline V gene encodes CDR1 MNHNY and CDR2 SVGAGI (reference sequence). This CDR3 contains 12 residues. The germline V and J ends were trimmed by 6 bases and 3 bases, with 6 bases remaining between them. The CDR3 is CASRDSYNEQFF. The CDR3 DNA reads as TGTGCCAGCAGAGACAGCTACAATGAGCAGTTCTTC.

In its sample, this clone was seen once. This chain joins TRBV11-2 and TRBJ1-4; D possibly corresponds to TRBD1 (5 bases). The CDR3 is made up of 16 amino acids. The V gene's germline CDR1 is SGHAT and CDR2 FQNNGV. Between the trimmed V and J ends, which lost 5 bases and 2 bases, there was a span of 15 bases. CDR3 nucleotide sequence: TGTGCCAGCAGCGCCTCCGGGGGGAGGACTAATGAAAAACTGTTTTTT. It yields the protein CASSASGGRTNEKLFF.

The chain is built from TRBV13 and TRBJ2-3, with 10 bases lining up with TRBD2. With V trimmed by 1 base and J by 10 bases, 14 bases remained unmatched. In germline, CDR1 is PRHDT, CDR2 FYEKMQ (reference sequence). The CDR3 runs to 17 residues. CDR3 loop: CASSLDLAGANLRAQYF. In DNA form, the CDR3 reads TGTGCCAGCAGCTTAGATCTAGCGGGGGCAAACCTTCGGGCGCAGTATTTT. Complete variable domain (other parts from reference TRBV13 and TRBJ2-3): AAGVIQSPRHLIKEKRETATLKCYPIPRHDTVYWYQQGPGQDPQFLISFYEKMQSDKGSIPDRFSAQQFSDYHSELNMSSLELGDSALYFCASSLDLAGANLRAQYFGPGTRLTVL.

V gene TRBV7-6 combines with J gene TRBJ2-1, with TRBD1 matching over 8 bases. From germline, CDR1 is SGHVS and CDR2 FNYEAQ. This CDR3 comprises 15 residues. With V trimmed by 5 bases and J by 2 bases, 5 bases remained unmatched. CDR3 nucleotide sequence: TGTGCCAGCAGCAAAACAGGGGGGCCCTACAATGAGCAGTTCTTC. This codes for CASSKTGGPYNEQFF.

The rearrangement joins TRBV5-1 to TRBJ2-3, with 8 nucleotides matching TRBD2. With 2 bases clipped from V and 5 bases from J, the junction kept 13 bases outside the gene matches. Germline V gene data show CDR1 as SGHRS and CDR2 as YFSETQ. The CDR3 length is 17 residues. CDR3 in amino acids: CASSFFGGDPPQDTQYF. The CDR3 coding sequence is TGCGCCAGCAGCTTCTTCGGGGGGGATCCTCCACAAGATACGCAGTATTTT.

The chain uses TRBV29-1 and TRBJ1-5; the match to TRBD1 covers 10 bases. Germline values: CDR1 SQVTM, CDR2 ANQGSEA. V lost 5 bases and J lost 0; bases outside the gene matches: 4. This CDR3 spans 15 amino acids. CDR3 sequence reads: CSVIGQGDSNQPQHF. Here the CDR3 DNA reads TGCAGCGTTATAGGACAGGGGGATAGCAATCAGCCCCAGCATTTT.